This entry is about one T cell receptor beta chain. What it binds is unknown. Relative to the germline gene, one junction end is altered; a read error may explain this. Germline CDR1 and CDR2: PRHDT and FYEKMQ (reference sequence). The CDR3 covers 14 residues. The data originate from a study of Ad26.COV2.S vaccination and SARS-CoV-2 variants. Study-wide points: TCR breadth and depth estimates may have understated total T cell responses.

Regarding treatment: some 20 received Ad26.COV2.S at low or high dose, single or two shots; about 5 received placebo; per-sample allocation not given. Sampling was performed 63 days after the first vaccine or placebo injection. An Ad26 vector expressing Wuhan-strain SARS-CoV-2 spike served as the vaccine. Using immunoSEQ multiplex PCR, the repertoire was profiled, and TCRdb retains in-frame clones only, with some absent. The sample lists 350,000 to 550,000 clones, roughly 89% occurring once. The V call is TRBV13, the J call TRBJ2-3; D uncertain. The source material was peripheral blood, sampled in a trial of Ad26.COV2.S vaccine versus placebo. The receptor was derived from a person between 18 and 65 years old who received the Ad26.COV2.S COVID-19 vaccine or a placebo. CDR3 sequence (DNA): TGTGCCAGCAGCCTAGGGAAGCCTACAGATACGCAGTATTTT. Translated: CASSLGKPTDTQYF. The variable domain in full, completed from reference TRBV13 and TRBJ2-3, reads AAGVIQSPRHLIKEKRETATLKCYPIPRHDTVYWYQQGPGQDPQFLISFYEKMQSDKGSIPDRFSAQQFSDYHSELNMSSLELGDSALYFCASSLGKPTDTQYFGPGTRLTVL.